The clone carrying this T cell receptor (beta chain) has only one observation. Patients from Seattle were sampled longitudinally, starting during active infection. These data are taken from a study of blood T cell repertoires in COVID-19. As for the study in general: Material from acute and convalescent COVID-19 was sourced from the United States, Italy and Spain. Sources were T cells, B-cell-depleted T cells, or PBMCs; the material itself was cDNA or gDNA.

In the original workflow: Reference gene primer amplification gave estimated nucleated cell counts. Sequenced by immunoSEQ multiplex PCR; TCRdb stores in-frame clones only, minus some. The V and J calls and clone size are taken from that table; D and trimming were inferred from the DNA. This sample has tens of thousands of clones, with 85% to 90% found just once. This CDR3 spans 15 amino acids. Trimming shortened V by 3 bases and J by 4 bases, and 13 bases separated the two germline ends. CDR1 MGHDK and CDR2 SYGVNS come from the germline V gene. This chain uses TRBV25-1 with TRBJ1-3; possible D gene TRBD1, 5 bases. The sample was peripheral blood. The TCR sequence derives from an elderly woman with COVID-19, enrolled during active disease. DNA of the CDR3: TGTGCCAGCAGTGACCCATCAAGGGGAGGAAACACCATATATTTT. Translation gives CASSDPSRGGNTIYF.